Sequencing of this TCR beta chain was carried out in a study of cytomegalovirus exposure and HLA in healthy donors. V lost 6 bases and J lost 5, with 10 bases in between. CDR3 length equals 12 residues. Per germline, CDR1 MNHEY and CDR2 SVGAGI. PCR involved 60 Vbeta and 13 Jbeta primers. The table came from immunoSEQ multiplex PCR; TCRdb's copy has only in-frame clones and leaves some out. The sample holds roughly 120,000 clones, around 68% seen once. The sequence came from a woman between 40 and 55 years old in good health and CMV-seropositive. The gene calls are TRBV6-5 and TRBJ2-5, with a tentative D call TRBD2 (7 bases). Sequenced sample: PBMCs. CDR3 DNA sequence: TGTGCCAGCAGGGGAGGGGGGGAGACCCAGTACTTC. This sequence encodes CASRGGGETQYF.